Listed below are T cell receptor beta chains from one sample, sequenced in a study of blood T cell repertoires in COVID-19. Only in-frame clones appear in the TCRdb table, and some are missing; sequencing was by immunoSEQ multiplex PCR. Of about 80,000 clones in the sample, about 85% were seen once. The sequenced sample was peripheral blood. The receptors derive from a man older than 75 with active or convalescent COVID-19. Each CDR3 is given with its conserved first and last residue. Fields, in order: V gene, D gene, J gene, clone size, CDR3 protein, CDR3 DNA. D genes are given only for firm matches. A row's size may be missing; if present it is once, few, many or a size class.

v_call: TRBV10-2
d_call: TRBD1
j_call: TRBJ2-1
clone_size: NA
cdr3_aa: CASSAGQVRYNEQFF
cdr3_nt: TGCGCCAGCAGTGCCGGACAGGTCCGCTACAATGAGCAGTTCTTC

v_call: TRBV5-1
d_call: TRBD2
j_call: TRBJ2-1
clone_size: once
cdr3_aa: CASSDGGTSNEQFF
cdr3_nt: TGCGCCAGCAGCGACGGCGGGACTAGCAATGAGCAGTTCTTC

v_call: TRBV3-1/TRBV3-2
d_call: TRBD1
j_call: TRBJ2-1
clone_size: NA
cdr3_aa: CASSHFDRGLNEQFF
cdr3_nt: TGTGCCAGCAGCCATTTTGACAGGGGGCTTAATGAGCAGTTCTTC

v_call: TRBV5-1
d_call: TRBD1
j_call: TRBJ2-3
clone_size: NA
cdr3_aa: CASSSQGASDTQYF
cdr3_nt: TGCGCCAGCAGTTCCCAGGGGGCAAGTGATACGCAGTATTTT

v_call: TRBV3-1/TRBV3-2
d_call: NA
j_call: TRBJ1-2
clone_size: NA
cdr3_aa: CASSQDLSPGAGYTF
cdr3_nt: TGTGCCAGCAGCCAAGATCTTTCGCCAGGGGCTGGCTACACCTTC

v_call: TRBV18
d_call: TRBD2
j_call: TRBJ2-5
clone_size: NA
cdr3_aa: CASSPLAVETQYF
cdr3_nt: TGTGCCAGCTCACCCCTAGCGGTAGAGACCCAGTACTTC

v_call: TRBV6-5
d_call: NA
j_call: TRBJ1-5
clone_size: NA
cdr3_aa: CASCTYGLLNQPQHF
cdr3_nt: TGTGCCAGCTGTACTTACGGACTTCTGAATCAGCCCCAGCATTTT

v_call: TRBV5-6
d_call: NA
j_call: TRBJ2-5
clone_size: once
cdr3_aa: CASSLPGLETQYF
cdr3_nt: TGTGCCAGCAGCTTGCCCGGTCTAGAGACCCAGTACTTC

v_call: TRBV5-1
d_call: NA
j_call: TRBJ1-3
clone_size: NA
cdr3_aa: CASSASPGTGNTIYF
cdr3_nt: TGCGCCAGCAGCGCTTCGCCGGGGACTGGAAACACCATATATTTT

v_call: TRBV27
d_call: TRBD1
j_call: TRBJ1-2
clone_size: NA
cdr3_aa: CASTSGQGRIGYTF
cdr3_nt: TGTGCCAGCACCTCGGGACAGGGCAGAATCGGCTACACCTTC

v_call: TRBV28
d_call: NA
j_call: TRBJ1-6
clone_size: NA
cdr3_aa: CASVEGGLNSPLHF
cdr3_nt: TGTGCCAGCGTTGAGGGAGGGCTCAATTCACCCCTCCACTTT

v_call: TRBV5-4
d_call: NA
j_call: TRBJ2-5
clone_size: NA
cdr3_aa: CASSLEPGKETQYF
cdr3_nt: TGTGCCAGCAGCTTGGAGCCCGGTAAAGAGACCCAGTACTTC

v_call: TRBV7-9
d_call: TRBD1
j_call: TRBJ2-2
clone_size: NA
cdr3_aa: CASSRGQGVTGELFF
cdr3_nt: TGTGCCAGCAGCAGAGGACAGGGAGTTACCGGGGAGCTGTTTTTT

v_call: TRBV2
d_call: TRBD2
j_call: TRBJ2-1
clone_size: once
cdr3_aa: CASRPGLAGGDEQFF
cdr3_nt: TGTGCCAGCAGGCCGGGACTAGCGGGAGGAGACGAGCAGTTCTTC

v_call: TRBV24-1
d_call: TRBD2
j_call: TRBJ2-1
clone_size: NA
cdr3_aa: CATSPSSGGGNEQFF
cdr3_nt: TGTGCCACCAGCCCTTCTAGCGGGGGGGGCAATGAGCAGTTCTTC

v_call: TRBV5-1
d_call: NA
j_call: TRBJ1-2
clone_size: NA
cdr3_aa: CASSLKGGDYGYTF
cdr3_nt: TGCGCCAGCAGCTTGAAAGGGGGTGACTATGGCTACACCTTC

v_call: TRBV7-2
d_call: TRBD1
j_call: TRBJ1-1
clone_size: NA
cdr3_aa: CASSLMAGGTEAFF
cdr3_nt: TGTGCCAGCAGCTTAATGGCAGGGGGAACTGAAGCTTTCTTT

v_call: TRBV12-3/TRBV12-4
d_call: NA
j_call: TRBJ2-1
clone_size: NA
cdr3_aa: CASRGAVLTLQFF
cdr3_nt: TGTGCCAGCAGGGGAGCCGTATTAACACTGCAGTTCTTC

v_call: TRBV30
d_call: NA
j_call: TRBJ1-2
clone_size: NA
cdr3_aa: CAWRAVPNYGYTF
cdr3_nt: TGTGCCTGGAGGGCAGTTCCTAACTATGGCTACACCTTC

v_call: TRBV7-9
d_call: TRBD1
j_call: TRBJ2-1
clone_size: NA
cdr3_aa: CASSKGQGMVNEQFF
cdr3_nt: TGTGCCAGCAGCAAAGGACAGGGTATGGTCAATGAGCAGTTCTTC

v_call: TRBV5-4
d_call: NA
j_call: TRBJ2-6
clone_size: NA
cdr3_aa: CASSLGYGSGANVLTF
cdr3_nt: TGTGCCAGCAGCTTGGGGTACGGGTCTGGGGCCAACGTCCTGACTTTC

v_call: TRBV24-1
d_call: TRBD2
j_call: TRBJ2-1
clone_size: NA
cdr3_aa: CATSLAGGPGEQFF
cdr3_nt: TGTGCCACCTCTCTAGCGGGAGGGCCTGGTGAGCAGTTCTTC

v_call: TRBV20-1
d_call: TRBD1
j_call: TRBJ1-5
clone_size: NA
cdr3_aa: CSASVDRGNQPQHF
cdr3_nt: TGCAGTGCTAGTGTGGACAGGGGGAATCAGCCCCAGCATTTT

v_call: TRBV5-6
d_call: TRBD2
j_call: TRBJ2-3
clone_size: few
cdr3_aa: CASSAKTSGGTDTQYF
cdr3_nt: TGTGCCAGCAGCGCCAAGACTAGCGGGGGCACAGATACGCAGTATTTT

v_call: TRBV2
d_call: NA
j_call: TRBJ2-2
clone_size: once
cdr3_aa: CASSVTGVFTGELFF
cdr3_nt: TGTGCCAGCAGTGTAACGGGAGTGTTCACCGGGGAGCTGTTTTTT

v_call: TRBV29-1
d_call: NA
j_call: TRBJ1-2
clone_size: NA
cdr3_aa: CSVEAGIYGYTF
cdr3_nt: TGCAGCGTTGAAGCGGGGATATATGGCTACACCTTC

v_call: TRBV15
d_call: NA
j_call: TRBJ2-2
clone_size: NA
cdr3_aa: CATSSIISVIANTGELFF
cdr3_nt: TGTGCCACCAGCTCGATCATTAGCGTGATCGCGAACACCGGGGAGCTGTTTTTT

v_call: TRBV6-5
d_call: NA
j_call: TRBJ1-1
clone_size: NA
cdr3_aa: CASSYAGANTEAFF
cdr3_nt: TGTGCCAGCAGTTACGCGGGGGCGAACACTGAAGCTTTCTTT

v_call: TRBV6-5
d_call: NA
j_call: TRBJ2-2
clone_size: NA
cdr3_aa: CASRGGNTGELFF
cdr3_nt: TGTGCCAGCAGGGGAGGTAACACCGGGGAGCTGTTTTTT

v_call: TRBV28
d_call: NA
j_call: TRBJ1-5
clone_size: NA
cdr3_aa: CASGTRGSGNQPQHF
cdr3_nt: TGTGCCAGCGGAACCAGGGGATCGGGGAATCAGCCCCAGCATTTT

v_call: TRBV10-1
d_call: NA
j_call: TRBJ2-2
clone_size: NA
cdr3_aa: CASSTPGNTGELFF
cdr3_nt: TGCGCCAGCAGTACTCCAGGAAACACCGGGGAGCTGTTTTTT

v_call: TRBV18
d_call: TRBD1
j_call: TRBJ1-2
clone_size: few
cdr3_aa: CASSSRDRERGGYTF
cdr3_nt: TGTGCCAGCTCGTCAAGGGACAGGGAACGCGGCGGCTACACCTTC

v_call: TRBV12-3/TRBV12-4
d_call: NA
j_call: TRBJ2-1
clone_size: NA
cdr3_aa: CASTTQGTQQFF
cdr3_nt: TGTGCCAGCACGACCCAGGGGACCCAGCAGTTCTTC

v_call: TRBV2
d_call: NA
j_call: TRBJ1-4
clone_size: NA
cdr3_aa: CASLPGTFATNEKLFF
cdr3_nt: TGTGCCAGCTTGCCCGGGACATTCGCAACTAATGAAAAACTGTTTTTT

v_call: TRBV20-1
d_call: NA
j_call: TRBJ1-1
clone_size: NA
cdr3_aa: CSASSGNTEAFF
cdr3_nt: TGCAGTGCTAGTTCGGGGAACACTGAAGCTTTCTTT

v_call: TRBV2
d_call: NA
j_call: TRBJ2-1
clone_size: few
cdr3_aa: CASSRSGARNEQFF
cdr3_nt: TGTGCCAGCAGTAGATCGGGAGCGCGGAATGAGCAGTTCTTC

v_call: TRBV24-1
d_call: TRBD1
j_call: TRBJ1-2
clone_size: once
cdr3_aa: CATSPGTGVNYGYTF
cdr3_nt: TGTGCCACCAGCCCCGGGACAGGGGTTAACTATGGCTACACCTTC

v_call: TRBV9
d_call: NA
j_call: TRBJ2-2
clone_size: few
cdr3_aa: CASSVGQILTPVGELFF
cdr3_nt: TGTGCCAGCAGCGTAGGACAGATCCTAACACCGGTCGGGGAGCTGTTTTTT

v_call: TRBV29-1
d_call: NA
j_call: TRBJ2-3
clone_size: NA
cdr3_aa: CSAAGPGADTQYF
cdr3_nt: TGCAGCGCTGCGGGACCCGGGGCAGATACGCAGTATTTT

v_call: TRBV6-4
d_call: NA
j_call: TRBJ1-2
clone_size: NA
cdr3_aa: CASSSRGGSGSVDYGYTF
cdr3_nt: TGTGCCAGCTCATCTAGGGGAGGGTCAGGGAGTGTGGACTATGGCTACACCTTC

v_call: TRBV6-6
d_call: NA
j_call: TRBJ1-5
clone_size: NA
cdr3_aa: CASSYGAPRDSQPQHF
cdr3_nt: TGTGCCAGCAGTTACGGGGCCCCCAGGGATAGTCAGCCCCAGCATTTT

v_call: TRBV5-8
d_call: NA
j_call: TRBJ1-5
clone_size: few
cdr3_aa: CASSYAAGGEPQHF
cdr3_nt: TGTGCCAGCAGCTACGCGGCGGGGGGAGAGCCCCAGCATTTT

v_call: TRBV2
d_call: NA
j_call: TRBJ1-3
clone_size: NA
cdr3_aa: CASRGGGPSGNTIYF
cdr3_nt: TGTGCCAGCAGGGGCGGGGGGCCCTCTGGAAACACCATATATTTT

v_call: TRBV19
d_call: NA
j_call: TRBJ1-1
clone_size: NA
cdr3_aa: CASSPRTDSTEAFF
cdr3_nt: TGTGCCAGTAGTCCCCGGACAGATTCCACTGAAGCTTTCTTT

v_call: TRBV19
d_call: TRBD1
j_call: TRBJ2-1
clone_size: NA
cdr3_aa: CASSADRTKFAYNEQFF
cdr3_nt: TGTGCCAGTAGTGCGGACAGGACAAAATTTGCCTACAATGAGCAGTTCTTC

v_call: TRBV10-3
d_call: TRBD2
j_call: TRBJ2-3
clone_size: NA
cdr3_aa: CAISESNPAGGSDTQYF
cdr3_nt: TGTGCCATCAGTGAGTCGAACCCCGCGGGAGGGTCAGATACGCAGTATTTT

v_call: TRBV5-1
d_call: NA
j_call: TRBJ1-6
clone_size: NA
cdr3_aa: CASSQQDRNSPLHF
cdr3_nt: TGCGCCAGCAGCCAACAGGATAGGAATTCACCCCTCCACTTT